This T cell receptor beta chain was profiled in a study of blood T cell repertoires in COVID-19. Study summary: Acute and convalescent COVID-19 samples came from the United States, Italy and Spain. Nucleic acid was either cDNA or gDNA, and it came from T cells, B-cell-depleted T cells, or PBMCs.

Per the original data handling: Reference gene primer amplification yielded estimated nucleated cell counts. The assay was immunoSEQ multiplex PCR, and TCRdb's table has in-frame clones only and misses some. Clonal size and the V and J genes are those of that table, whereas D and trimming came from the DNA. This sample has some 150,000 clones; 87% occur once, and the top ten carry 37%. Germline assignment: CDR1 SGHDT and CDR2 YYEEEE. With 4 bases removed from V and 1 base from J, the gap between germline ends came to 15 bases. The CDR3 runs to 16 residues. The sample taken for sequencing was peripheral blood. The chain links TRBV5-6 to TRBJ2-4; weak D call: TRBD1 (5 bases). The sequence derives from a man between 50 and 59 years old who had recovered from COVID-19. The CDR3: CASSRQGFWAKNIQYF. The CDR3 coding sequence is TGTGCCAGCAGCCGTCAGGGATTTTGGGCCAAAAACATTCAGTACTTC.